Below, one TCR beta chain is given with its context. Its cognate antigen is unknown. Semi-nested PCR with Nested Universal Primer A followed constant-region reverse priming of full-length variable regions. Each CDR3 protein gets one entry after TCRdb re-called the 5' RACE reads with MiXCR. The table lists roughly 64,000 distinct CDR3 sequences, around a fifth of them singletons. Memory CD4+ cells were defined as CD4+CD45RO+CD25-. Findings of the study overall: The TCR gene usage of tumor memory CD4+ T cells clustered together with blood and lymph node memory CD4+ cells and with lymph node naive CD4+ cells. Tumor-infiltrating Treg TCR alpha and beta sequences overlapped most with tumor naive CD4+ T cells, then blood naive.

V shed 8 bases and J 3 bases; nucleotides not matched to a gene: 5. Germline CDR1 and CDR2: SGHRS and YFSETQ. The CDR3 length is 14 residues. The chain links TRBV5-1 to TRBJ2-3, with 11 positions matching TRBD1. The sequencing input was memory CD4+ T cells sorted from a lymph node. Indicated subset: memory CD4+ T cells, CD4+CD45RO+CD25-. This receptor was taken from a female donor with breast cancer. The CDR3 sequence: CASGGDRGTDTQYF. The CDR3 nucleotides are TGCGCCAGTGGAGGGGACAGGGGGACAGATACGCAGTATTTT.